The next 9 T cell receptor beta chains were all read from a single sample in a study of T cell repertoires in cytomegalovirus infection. TCRdb reprocessed the reads with MiXCR, giving one entry per CDR3 protein. This repertoire shows 200,000 to 250,000 distinct CDR3 sequences, roughly 6.5% found once; its top ten account for around 6.9%. The sequencing sample was made of PBMCs. Source of these receptors: a human donor in good health (CMV status not recorded). Some clones in this sample may be carry-over from other donors' samples.

A remark on this clonotype: Mismatch with germline at one junction end may stem from a read error. This chain joins TRBV29-1 and TRBJ1-2; 8 positions agree with TRBD1. From germline, CDR1 is SQVTM and CDR2 ANQGSEA. The CDR3 has 11 residues. The CDR3 DNA reads as TGCAGCGTTGACCCGACAGGGGTTCTTTTCTTC. Its protein product is CSVDPTGVLFF.

This clonotype was seen more than once but under ten times. The gene calls are TRBV7-9 and TRBJ2-7; D call uncertain. The CDR3 is 12 amino acids. Germline CDR1 reads SEHNR; CDR2 reads FQNEAQ (reference sequence). The germline V and J ends were trimmed by 2 bases and 2 bases, with 4 bases remaining between them. The CDR3, as DNA: TGTGCCAGCAGCTTAATGCCCTACGAGCAGTACTTC. This sequence encodes CASSLMPYEQYF.

Comments on this clonotype: It may be a read error: a sequence one base away is much more abundant. The rearrangement links TRBV18 to TRBJ1-2, with D unresolved. Germline V gene data show CDR1 as KGHSH and CDR2 as LQKENI. The CDR3 covers 14 residues. Here the CDR3 reads CASPPQSQNYGYTF. As DNA, the CDR3 is TGTGCCAGCCCACCACAATCACAGAACTATGGCTACACCTTC.

This clonotype has just a few counts. The rearrangement links TRBV11-2 to TRBJ1-1; D call uncertain. The CDR3 has 13 residues. Germline-derived CDR1 and CDR2 are SGHAT and FQNNGV. V lost 1 base, J lost 3 bases, and 6 bases lay in between. The CDR3 spells CASSLAVHTEAFF. The CDR3 nucleotides read TGTGCCAGCAGCTTAGCGGTGCACACTGAAGCTTTCTTT.

This clonotype was detected ten times or more. The chain recombines TRBV28 with TRBJ1-1; D ambiguous. Between the trimmed V and J ends, which lost 5 bases and 0 bases, there was a span of 7 bases. The germline CDR1 and CDR2 sequences are MDHEN and SYDVKM. This CDR3 is built from 13 residues. CDR3 in amino acids: CASSPPMNTEAFF. CDR3 bases: TGTGCCAGCAGTCCTCCTATGAACACTGAAGCTTTCTTT.

This clonotype was found many times. This rearrangement joins TRBV7-2 to TRBJ2-3, with 11 positions matching TRBD2. In germline, CDR1 is SGHTA, CDR2 FQGNSA. The junction had 9 bases not matched to a gene; V was cut back by 4 bases and J by 6 bases. The CDR3 covers 16 residues. CDR3 amino acids: CASSWTLAGGADTQYF. Written as DNA, the CDR3 is TGTGCCAGCAGCTGGACTTTAGCGGGGGGGGCGGATACGCAGTATTTT.

The table lists this clonotype with many counts. The genes are TRBV7-9 and TRBJ1-4; perhaps TRBD1 as D (5 bases). Germline V gene lookup returns CDR1 SEHNR and CDR2 FQNEAQ (reference sequence). There are 15 residues in the CDR3. Trimming shortened V by 3 bases and J by 4 bases, and 12 bases separated the two germline ends. The CDR3 coding sequence is TGTGCCAGCAGCTTTATTCGGGGGATTAATGAAAAACTGTTTTTT. Its translation: CASSFIRGINEKLFF.

This clonotype was seen repeatedly, ten times or more. This rearrangement joins TRBV28 to TRBJ2-6, with 7 bases fitting TRBD1. The CDR3 is made up of 16 amino acids. Germline V gene data show CDR1 as MDHEN and CDR2 as SYDVKM. V shed 1 base, J shed 3 bases, and the junction held 3 bases outside the gene matches. CDR3 nucleotide sequence: TGTGCCAGCAGTTTATCGGGACAGCTTGGGGCCAACGTCCTGACTTTC. This sequence encodes CASSLSGQLGANVLTF. The full variable domain, in which reference TRBV28 and TRBJ2-6 provide the parts outside the CDR3, is DVKVTQSSRYLVKRTGEKVFLECVQDMDHENMFWYRQDPGLGLRLIYFSYDVKMKEKGDIPEGYSVSREKKERFSLILESASTNQTSMYLCASSLSGQLGANVLTFGAGSRLTVL.

This clonotype showed up many times. This chain joins TRBV29-1 and TRBJ1-1; a weak D match, TRBD1 (5 bases). Germline V gene sequence: CDR1 SQVTM, CDR2 ANQGSEA. The CDR3 covers 14 residues. Trimming left V 7 bases short and J 4 bases short, with 19 bases between. The CDR3 sequence is CSAGKGRGLTEAFF. In DNA form, the CDR3 reads TGCAGCGCCGGGAAGGGGAGGGGTCTCACTGAAGCTTTCTTT.